Here is one TCR beta chain with its context. Its target is not known. This record comes from a study of cytomegalovirus exposure and HLA in healthy donors. Germline CDR1 reads SGHRS; CDR2 reads YFSETQ. The CDR3 loop spans 13 amino acids. Trimming stripped 4 bases from V and 7 bases from J, with 9 bases between. The PCR employed 60 Vbeta primers together with 13 Jbeta primers. Here immunoSEQ multiplex PCR was the method, and the copy in TCRdb shows in-frame clones only, minus some. The sample has 60,000 to 80,000 clones, under 80% seen once. Study findings and constraints: At a 0.05 false discovery rate, a later analysis found 18,000 or so TCR beta sequences to be associated with HLA alleles. CMV antigen specificity was confirmed in vitro for three CMV-associated chains. TCR beta V- and J-gene trimming, according to a later analysis, was linked to a missense DCLRE1C variant. Reportedly, TCR beta sequences accurately predicted HLA-A and HLA-B alleles in most subjects.

This chain joins TRBV5-1 and TRBJ1-6; D possibly corresponds to TRBD1 (5 bases). The sequenced sample was PBMCs. The receptor was derived from a woman in her 30s in good health and CMV-seronegative. CDR3 DNA sequence: TGCGCCAGCAGCAGAGACAGAAATTCACCCCTCCACTTT. This sequence encodes CASSRDRNSPLHF.